These T cell receptor beta chains were read from a single sample in a study of blood T cell repertoires in COVID-19. Here immunoSEQ multiplex PCR was the method, and the copy in TCRdb shows in-frame clones only, minus some. The sample has about 230,000 clones; about 91% are singletons. What was sequenced was PBMCs or T cells enriched from blood (not recorded which). The receptors were gathered from a woman in her thirties or forties with acute COVID-19. The CDR3 runs from the conserved cysteine through the conserved F or W. A D gene is named only where the DNA matches it firmly. Expanded clones get a size class; other rows say once, few or many, or leave the size out.

cdr3_nt cdr3_aa d_call v_call clone_size j_call
TGTGCCAGCAGCTTAGGGGGGACAGATAACTATGGCTACACCTTC CASSLGGTDNYGYTF TRBD1 TRBV7-2 . TRBJ1-2
TGTGCCAGCAGCGTAGGGCTAGCGGGAGAAGGAGATACGCAGTATTTT CASSVGLAGEGDTQYF TRBD2 TRBV9 . TRBJ2-3
TGCGCCAGCAGCTTAGGACACCCCAACACTGAAGCTTTCTTT CASSLGHPNTEAFF . TRBV5-1 . TRBJ1-1
TGTGCCTGGACCCCGGACAGTTTTTGGTCTGGCTACACCTTC CAWTPDSFWSGYTF . TRBV30 . TRBJ1-2
TGTGCCAGCAGCTCCCTGGGACAGGTCTATGGCTACACCTTC CASSSLGQVYGYTF TRBD1 TRBV5-4 . TRBJ1-2
TGCAGCGTTGGACAGGGGGACAATTCACCCCTCCACTTT CSVGQGDNSPLHF TRBD1 TRBV29-1 few TRBJ1-6
TGTGCCAGCAGCCCTCGGGGTAGCGGGGGGAACACCGGGGAGCTGTTTTTT CASSPRGSGGNTGELFF TRBD2 TRBV6-2/TRBV6-3 . TRBJ2-2
TGCGCCAGCAGCGCCCCACTAGGATCCTACAATGAGCAGTTCTTC CASSAPLGSYNEQFF . TRBV5-1 . TRBJ2-1
TGTGCCAGCAGTCCTGACACTGGAAACACCATATATTTT CASSPDTGNTIYF . TRBV6-4 . TRBJ1-3
TGTGCCAGCAGTGTCTCTAGCGGGTCCCGCACAGATACGCAGTATTTT CASSVSSGSRTDTQYF TRBD2 TRBV6-1 . TRBJ2-3